A selection of T cell receptor beta chains follows, all from one sample in a study of identical twins. TCRdb recomputed calls from the 5' RACE reads with MiXCR, one row per CDR3 protein. Among 400,000 to 550,000 distinct CDR3 sequences listed, 20% to 25% were seen once. These data are also associated with another study on T cells expressing NK-cell markers.

The material sequenced was CD4+ T cells sorted from blood. These receptors came from a woman aged 18 to 35 in good health. CDR3s include the opening cysteine and the closing phenylalanine or tryptophan. The order of the fields is V gene, clone size, J gene, CDR3 length, D gene, CDR3 protein, CDR3 DNA. The D gene is left open where the match is weak. The size of a clone is reported for some rows only, either as once, few or many, or as a class for expanded clones.

V gene: TRBV12-3/TRBV12-4; clone size: many; J gene: TRBJ2-7; CDR3 length: 13; D gene: TRBD1; CDR3 protein: CASSLGTGGWQYF; CDR3 DNA: TGTGCCAGCAGTTTAGGGACAGGGGGGTGGCAGTACTTC
V gene: TRBV20-1; clone size: .; J gene: TRBJ2-3; CDR3 length: 14; D gene: TRBD2; CDR3 protein: CSATPSGMGDTQYF; CDR3 DNA: TGCAGTGCAACTCCTAGCGGGATGGGGGATACGCAGTATTTT
V gene: TRBV20-1; clone size: .; J gene: TRBJ2-5; CDR3 length: 13; D gene: TRBD2; CDR3 protein: CSAGTSEQETQYF; CDR3 DNA: TGCAGTGCCGGGACTAGCGAACAAGAGACCCAGTACTTC
V gene: TRBV18; clone size: few; J gene: TRBJ2-5; CDR3 length: 14; D gene: .; CDR3 protein: CASSLDIIQETQYF; CDR3 DNA: TGTGCCAGCTCACTTGACATAATCCAAGAGACCCAGTACTTC
V gene: TRBV14; clone size: .; J gene: TRBJ2-1; CDR3 length: 18; D gene: TRBD2; CDR3 protein: CASSQGGTSGSNYNEQFF; CDR3 DNA: TGTGCCAGCAGCCAAGGAGGGACTAGCGGGAGTAATTACAATGAGCAGTTCTTC
V gene: TRBV6-1; clone size: .; J gene: TRBJ2-5; CDR3 length: 13; D gene: .; CDR3 protein: CASSISGRETQYF; CDR3 DNA: TGTGCCAGCAGTATCTCAGGGAGGGAGACCCAGTACTTC
V gene: TRBV6-1; clone size: few; J gene: TRBJ1-2; CDR3 length: 16; D gene: TRBD1; CDR3 protein: CASSERVTGDIYGYTF; CDR3 DNA: TGTGCCAGCAGTGAAAGGGTGACAGGGGATATTTATGGCTACACCTTC
V gene: TRBV10-3; clone size: .; J gene: TRBJ2-6; CDR3 length: 22; D gene: .; CDR3 protein: CAISESDRSPGGEGPGANVLTF; CDR3 DNA: TGTGCCATCAGTGAGTCAGACAGGAGCCCTGGGGGGGAAGGACCTGGGGCCAACGTCCTGACTTTC
V gene: TRBV29-1; clone size: many; J gene: TRBJ1-5; CDR3 length: 13; D gene: TRBD1; CDR3 protein: CSVGGQSNQPQHF; CDR3 DNA: TGCAGCGTGGGGGGACAGAGTAATCAGCCCCAGCATTTT
V gene: TRBV6-2/TRBV6-3; clone size: .; J gene: TRBJ2-1; CDR3 length: 15; D gene: .; CDR3 protein: CASSYSTQERNEQFF; CDR3 DNA: TGTGCCAGCAGTTACTCGACGCAGGAGCGCAATGAGCAGTTCTTC
V gene: TRBV5-1; clone size: .; J gene: TRBJ2-1; CDR3 length: 17; D gene: TRBD2; CDR3 protein: CASKPGTSGRWYNEQFF; CDR3 DNA: TGCGCCAGTAAGCCGGGGACTAGCGGGAGGTGGTACAATGAGCAGTTCTTC